This record concerns one T cell receptor (beta chain) sequence. Its antigen is undetermined. These data belong to a study of shared clonotypes between healthy human individuals. An even split of each subset's genomic DNA across several immunoSEQ plates was performed. The DNA input per sorted-subset replicate PCR was around 200 ng, corresponding to some 30,000 T cell genomes. TCRdb's copy holds only in-frame clones and misses some; the assay was immunoSEQ multiplex PCR. The data show approximately 2.1 million clones, roughly 93% seen once. Notes on the study in general: Donors were few, which limited the genetic and exposure-history diversity represented.

The sequence came from a young man in good health. Some clones in this sample may be carry-over from other donors' samples. Material: naive CD4+ T cells from PBMCs. Subset noted: CD45RA+ positively selected.

The CDR3 nucleotides read TGCAGTGCTAGCGACATTGATGGCTACACCTTC. This encodes CSASDIDGYTF. This chain joins TRBV20-1 and TRBJ1-2; D is ambiguous. Germline CDR1 reads DFQATT; CDR2 reads SNEGSKA (reference sequence). V was trimmed by 3 bases and J by 6 bases, leaving 8 bases between them. CDR3 length: 11 amino acids.